The 20 T cell receptor beta chains given below trace back to one sample, sequenced in a study of T cells in Graves' hyperthyroidism and ophthalmopathy. TCR beta CDR3 regions were amplified from RNA transcripts. In the first-round RT-PCR of the TCR CDR3, the HTBI primer set was used. Using its own MiXCR run on the multiplex PCR reads, TCRdb lists one record per CDR3 protein. The sample lists approximately 600,000 distinct CDR3 sequences, 12% to 15% occurring once. Sequencing was carried out using blood. Receptors originate from a woman younger than 30 with Graves' ophthalmopathy.

This clonotype was picked up many times. V and J are TRBV7-3 and TRBJ2-7; 8 bases are a match to TRBD2. The germline V gene encodes CDR1 SGHTA and CDR2 FQGTGA. V was pared by 5 bases and J by 5 bases, with 8 bases of the junction left unmatched. The CDR3 runs 14 residues. In DNA form, the CDR3 reads TGTGCCAGCAGCCCCACGGGGGGGGAGGACGAGCAGTACTTC. This translates into CASSPTGGEDEQYF.

This clonotype was counted at least ten times. The chain couples TRBV5-4 to TRBJ1-6; D is unresolved. The ends were cut back, 0 bases at V and 7 bases at J, with 8 bases in the middle. CDR3 length: 14 residues. Germline CDR1 is SGHNT and CDR2 is YYREEE (reference sequence). CDR3 residues: CASSLDRSNSPLHF. The CDR3 bases are TGTGCCAGCAGCTTGGACAGATCAAATTCACCCCTCCACTTT.

This clonotype has ten or more counts. The CDR3 nucleotides read TGTGCTAGTGGTTTGGGACGATTTGTCCCCTACGAGCAGTACTTC. This translates into CASGLGRFVPYEQYF. The chain has TRBV12-5 and TRBJ2-7; D call uncertain. The length of the CDR3 is 15 residues. V lost 1 base, J lost 2 bases, and 12 bases lay in between. CDR1 LGHNT and CDR2 FRNRAP come from the germline V gene. Together with reference TRBV12-5 and TRBJ2-7, the CDR3 gives the full variable domain: DARVTQTPRHKVTEMGQEVTMRCQPILGHNTVFWYRQTMMQGLELLAYFRNRAPLDDSGMPKDRFSAEMPDATLATLKIQPSEPRDSAVYFCASGLGRFVPYEQYFGPGTRLTVT.

As regards this clonotype: This likely comes from a read error, as the CDR3 has no conserved phenylalanine or tryptophan at its end. The chain has TRBV20-1 and TRBJ2-3, with D unclear. This CDR3 spans 13 amino acids. Germline V gene data show CDR1 as DFQATT and CDR2 as SNEGSKA (reference sequence). V gave up 4 bases and J gave up 3 bases, with 11 bases separating them. In DNA, the CDR3 is TGCAGTGCTACCCCGGACGGTACAGATACGCAGTATTCT. It is translated as CSATPDGTDTQYS.

The rearrangement joins TRBV4-3 to TRBJ2-7, with D possibly being TRBD2 (5 bases). The CDR3 is 16 amino acids. Trimming shortened V by 4 bases and J by 2 bases, and 18 bases separated the two germline ends. Per germline, CDR1 LGHNA and CDR2 YSLEER. The CDR3 loop reads CASSPTRGGQTYEQYF. CDR3 nucleotide sequence: TGCGCCAGCAGCCCCACTCGCGGCGGGCAAACCTACGAGCAGTACTTC.

V is TRBV7-2 and J is TRBJ2-7; D is undetermined. The ends were cut back, 1 base at V and 0 bases at J, with 10 bases in the middle. In germline, CDR1 is SGHTA, CDR2 FQGNSA. The CDR3 sequence is 15 residues long. The CDR3: CASSLVTLDSYEQYF. CDR3 bases: TGTGCCAGCAGCTTAGTGACTCTAGACTCCTACGAGCAGTACTTC.

This clonotype was seen a handful of times. The rearrangement links TRBV12-5 to TRBJ1-4; D is undetermined. With 1 base removed from V and 2 bases from J, the gap between germline ends came to 5 bases. The CDR3 has 14 residues. Germline V gene lookup returns CDR1 LGHNT and CDR2 FRNRAP. CDR3 protein: CASGLEQTNEKLFF. In DNA form, the CDR3 reads TGTGCTAGTGGTTTGGAACAGACTAATGAAAAACTGTTTTTT.

This clonotype was counted at least ten times. The chain couples TRBV7-8 to TRBJ2-2, with D maybe TRBD1 (5 bases). The germline gives CDR1 SGHVS, CDR2 FQNEAQ. V lost 5 bases to trimming and J lost 0 bases, with 7 bases between them. This CDR3 has 14 amino acids. The CDR3 spells CASSVGANTGELFF. The DNA for the CDR3 is TGTGCCAGCAGCGTAGGGGCGAACACCGGGGAGCTGTTTTTT.

V and J are TRBV5-1 and TRBJ2-1; the match to TRBD1 covers 11 bases. Germline assignment: CDR1 SGHRS and CDR2 YFSETQ. CDR3 length: 17 residues. With 0 bases clipped from V and 8 bases from J, the junction kept 10 bases outside the gene matches. Here the CDR3 DNA reads TGCGCCAGCAGCTTGGTCCCTTCGGACAGGGGGCGGGATGAGCAGTTCTTC. Its protein product is CASSLVPSDRGRDEQFF.

A few counts support this clonotype. The V and J genes are TRBV5-1 and TRBJ1-5, with TRBD1 as a possible D gene (5 bases). With 4 bases removed from V and 5 bases from J, the gap between germline ends came to 10 bases. CDR3 length equals 13 residues. The germline gives CDR1 SGHRS, CDR2 YFSETQ. CDR3: CASSVDSDQPQHF. Here the CDR3 DNA reads TGCGCCAGCAGCGTCGACAGTGATCAGCCCCAGCATTTT.

This clonotype was found a few times. The gene calls are TRBV9 and TRBJ2-1, with 12 bases aligning to TRBD2. The ends lost 3 bases at V and 3 bases at J; junction bases unmatched: 4. The CDR3 sequence is 16 residues long. Germline V gene lookup returns CDR1 SGDLS and CDR2 YYNGEE. CDR3 loop: CASSARTSGIYNEQFF. The CDR3 nucleotides read TGTGCCAGCAGCGCCCGGACTAGCGGGATCTACAATGAGCAGTTCTTC.

This clonotype was detected ten times or more. The CDR3 DNA reads TGTGCCAGCAGTCTTACTAGACCCGGGGAGCTGTTTTTT. Its translation is CASSLTRPGELFF. The genes are TRBV3-1 and TRBJ2-2; D might be TRBD2 (5 bases). V was pared by 6 bases and J by 6 bases, with 11 bases between. The CDR3 contains 13 residues. Germline V lookup: CDR1 LGHDT, CDR2 YNNKEL (reference sequence).

In this sample, this clonotype turned up many times. The chain uses TRBV11-2 and TRBJ2-7; 8 bases align to TRBD2. Germline V lookup: CDR1 SGHAT, CDR2 FQNNGV. V shed 1 base and J 3 bases; nucleotides not matched to a gene: 5. The CDR3 spans 15 residues. The CDR3 sequence: CASSLVSGSVYEQYF. Here the CDR3 DNA reads TGTGCCAGCAGCTTAGTGAGCGGGAGTGTCTACGAGCAGTACTTC.

This clonotype was counted ten times or more. The chain employs TRBV30 and TRBJ2-3; D ambiguous. The germline CDR1 and CDR2 sequences are GTSNPN and SVGIG (reference sequence). Trimming shortened V by 5 bases and J by 3 bases, and 3 bases separated the two germline ends. The CDR3 loop spans 10 amino acids. The DNA of the CDR3 is TGTGCCTGGGGGACAGATACGCAGTATTTT. Its protein product is CAWGTDTQYF.

This clonotype was counted ten times or more. The chain recombines TRBV28 with TRBJ2-7, with D perhaps TRBD2 (6 bases). Trimming stripped 5 bases from V and 0 bases from J, with 17 bases between. Germline V gene data show CDR1 as MDHEN and CDR2 as SYDVKM. The CDR3 has 16 residues. The CDR3 reads CASSMTGRGRSYEQYF. In nucleotides, the CDR3 is TGTGCCAGCAGTATGACGGGGCGGGGACGCTCCTACGAGCAGTACTTC.

Ten or more counts support this clonotype. The chain uses TRBV6-2 or TRBV6-3 and TRBJ2-7, with 10 bases lining up with TRBD1. This CDR3 spans 15 amino acids. With V trimmed by 6 bases and J by 3 bases, 8 bases remained unmatched. From germline, CDR1 is MNHEY and CDR2 SVGEGT. CDR3 sequence reads: CASRPHGTGDYEQYF. CDR3 DNA sequence: TGTGCCAGCAGACCCCACGGGACAGGGGACTACGAGCAGTACTTC.

This clonotype was seen ten or more times. The chain links TRBV15 to TRBJ2-7; 8 nucleotides agree with TRBD1. V was pared by 1 base and J by 6 bases, with 5 bases of the junction left unmatched. The CDR3 has 14 residues. Germline V gene data show CDR1 as LNHNV and CDR2 as YYDKDF (reference sequence). Here the CDR3 DNA reads TGTGCCACCAGCAGAGTGGGACAGGCATCCGAGCAGTACTTC. This gives the protein CATSRVGQASEQYF.

This clonotype has a count of ten or more. The chain joins TRBV10-3 to TRBJ2-7; D not resolved. V was cut by 0 bases and J by 2 bases, with 5 bases left in between. Germline assignment: CDR1 ENHRY and CDR2 SYGVKD. This CDR3 is 13 amino acids long. CDR3: CAISESRPYEQYF. The DNA for the CDR3 is TGTGCCATCAGTGAGTCGAGACCCTACGAGCAGTACTTC.

This clonotype appeared many times. This chain connects TRBV2 to TRBJ1-6; D ambiguous. This CDR3 contains 14 residues. CDR1 is SNHLY, CDR2 FYNNEI, per germline. V gave up 6 bases and J gave up 6 bases, with 12 bases separating them. The DNA of the CDR3 is TGTGCCAGCAGCGCTCCCCTCTTTAATTCACCCCTCCACTTT. It codes for CASSAPLFNSPLHF.

This clonotype was observed at least ten times. This sequence joins TRBV20-1 and TRBJ1-1; a weak D match, TRBD1 (6 bases). CDR1 and CDR2 from the germline V gene are DFQATT and SNEGSKA (reference sequence). The CDR3 has 14 residues. Trimming pared 1 base from V and 6 bases from J, leaving 15 bases between. CDR3 nucleotides: TGCAGTGCTAGAGGGGGGGGCGCGTCATCTGAAGCTTTCTTT. Translated, it gives CSARGGGASSEAFF.